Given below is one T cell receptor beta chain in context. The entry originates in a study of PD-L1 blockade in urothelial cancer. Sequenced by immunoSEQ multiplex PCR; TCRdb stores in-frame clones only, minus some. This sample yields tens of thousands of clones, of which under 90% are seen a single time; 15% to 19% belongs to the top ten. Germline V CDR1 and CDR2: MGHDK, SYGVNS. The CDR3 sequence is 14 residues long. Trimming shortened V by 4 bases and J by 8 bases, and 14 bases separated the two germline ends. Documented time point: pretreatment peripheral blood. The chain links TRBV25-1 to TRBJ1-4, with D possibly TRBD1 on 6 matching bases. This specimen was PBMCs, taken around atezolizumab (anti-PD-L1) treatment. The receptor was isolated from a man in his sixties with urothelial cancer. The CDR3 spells CASSAPNRAEKLFF. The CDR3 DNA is TGTGCCAGCAGTGCACCAAACAGGGCCGAAAAACTGTTTTTT.